This TCR beta chain came from a study of response to subunit inactivated influenza vaccine. A single record per CDR3 protein comes from TCRdb applying MiXCR to the RT-PCR reads. The profile covers hundreds of thousands of distinct CDR3 sequences, with about 25% appearing a single time and 1.5% to 2% taken by the ten largest. Worth noting for this clonotype: What it binds is unknown.

The CDR3 is 12 amino acids. Trimming pared 5 bases from V and 3 bases from J, leaving 8 bases between. Whole-study findings and limits: The authors proposed limited new T cell recruitment per seasonal influenza vaccination.

This specimen was CD4+ T cells sorted from PBMCs, taken 4 to 6 days after vaccination. The clonotype was recovered from a man aged 45 to 65 who received an inactivated influenza vaccine. This chain uses TRBV12-3 or TRBV12-4 with TRBJ2-7; D call uncertain. CDR3 protein: CASSPDYYEQYF. Written as DNA, the CDR3 is TGTGCCAGCAGTCCGGATTACTACGAGCAGTACTTC.